This TCR beta chain appears in the sequencing data of a study of T cell responses to AZD1222 COVID-19 vaccine. Study-wide results and caveats: Vaccine-associated CD4 TCRs spanned spike, dominant at 160-218 and 743-854.

For this clone: Its antigen is still unknown.

From germline, CDR1 is MDHEN and CDR2 SYDVKM. The CDR3 has 14 amino acids. V lost 7 bases, J lost 3 bases, and 13 bases lay in between. TCRdb's table, derived via immunoSEQ multiplex PCR, lists solely in-frame clones and lacks some. The sample yields about 120,000 clones, about 88% seen once. The material sequenced was peripheral blood, taken 28 days after the second AZD1222 dose. The chain has TRBV28 and TRBJ1-5; D possibly corresponds to TRBD1 (5 bases). This clonotype was obtained from an adult who received the AZD1222 COVID-19 vaccine. The CDR3 reads CASKVSGANQPQHF. CDR3 coding DNA: TGTGCCAGCAAGGTATCCGGGGCCAATCAGCCCCAGCATTTT.